This TCR beta chain was sequenced in a study of identical twins. Template switching added a universal primer site, and cDNA bore unique molecular identifiers. One entry per CDR3 protein results from TCRdb running MiXCR on the 5' RACE reads. The profile shows a few hundred thousand distinct CDR3 sequences, over 9.5% of them singletons. Of note for this clonotype: Its cognate antigen is unknown.

Findings and limits, study-wide: Where out-of-frame alpha sequences were twin-shared, they showed excess low generation probability. The models systematically underestimated how much out-of-frame TCR alpha was shared in monozygotic twins. Partial confounding of zero-insertion analyses by invariant MAIT and iNKT cells was possible.

These data are also associated with another study on yellow fever vaccine responses in identical twins.

The TCR originated in a young woman in good health. Sequencing was done on a sample of memory (CD45RO+) T cells sorted from blood.

The CDR3 sequence is CASSQDAGGTARYNEQFF. CDR3 nucleotide sequence: TGTGCCAGCAGCCAAGACGCGGGGGGCACCGCGCGCTACAATGAGCAGTTCTTC. The chain joins TRBV3-1 to TRBJ2-1, with 8 bases fitting TRBD2. The CDR3 sequence is 18 residues long. V gave up 0 bases and J gave up 3 bases; unmatched junction bases: 10. Looked up from germline, CDR1 is LGHDT and CDR2 is YNNKEL (reference sequence).